The table lists the clone carrying this TCR beta chain with many counts. This sample was taken from a study of regulatory T cells in long-lasting Graves disease. Turning to the study itself: Less than 3 months of antithyroid drugs had been taken by newly diagnosed Graves' patients.

Germline-derived CDR1 and CDR2 are MDHEN and SYDVKM. The V end was cut by 2 bases, the J end by 0 bases, with 14 bases between. CDR3 length equals 16 residues. Indicated time point: newly diagnosed GD, antithyroid drugs for less than 3 months. PBMC RNA was the source of the TCR library. Building of the TCR beta libraries involved iRepertoire HTBI primers and Arm-PCR of CDR3 regions. TCRdb reprocessed the multiplex PCR reads via MiXCR and lists one record per CDR3 protein. The table shows approximately 480,000 distinct CDR3 sequences, with 15% to 20% occurring only once. These data also featured in a second study, about T cells in Graves' hyperthyroidism and ophthalmopathy. This second study says: Graves' hyperthyroidism was deemed stable absent ophthalmopathy progression within 18 months. Carried out on the TCR CDR3, a first-round RT-PCR used the HTBI primer set. Researchers found most expanded thyroid clonotypes above 0.001 in blood as well.

This chain joins TRBV28 and TRBJ2-7; D gene ambiguous. This receptor was taken from a man aged 35-49 years with Graves disease. The material sequenced was peripheral blood mononuclear cells (PBMCs), taken at new diagnosis, from a patient treated with antithyroid drugs. CDR3 in DNA: TGTGCCAGCAGTTTACTATCAAGGACGCACTCCTACGAGCAGTACTTC. Translating it yields CASSLLSRTHSYEQYF.